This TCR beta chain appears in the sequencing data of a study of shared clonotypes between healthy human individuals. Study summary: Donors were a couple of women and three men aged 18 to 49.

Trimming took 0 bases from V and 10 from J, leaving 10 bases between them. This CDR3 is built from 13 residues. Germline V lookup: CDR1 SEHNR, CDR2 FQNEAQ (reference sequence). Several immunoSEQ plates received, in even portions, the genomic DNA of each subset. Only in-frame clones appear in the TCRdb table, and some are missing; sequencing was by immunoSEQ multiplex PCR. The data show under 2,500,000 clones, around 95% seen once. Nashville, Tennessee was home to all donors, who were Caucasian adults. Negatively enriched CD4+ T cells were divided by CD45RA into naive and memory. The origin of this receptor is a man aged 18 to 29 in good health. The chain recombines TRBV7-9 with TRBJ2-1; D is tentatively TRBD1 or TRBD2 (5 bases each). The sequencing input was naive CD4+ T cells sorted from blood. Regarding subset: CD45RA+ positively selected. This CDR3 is CASSLAQWGEQFF. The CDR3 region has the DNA TGTGCCAGCAGCTTAGCCCAGTGGGGGGAGCAGTTCTTC.